The T cell receptor beta chain under discussion was sequenced for a study of OX40 agonist ivuxolimab in advanced cancers. Study results and limitations: Among the least clonally expanded were partial responders at 0.1-3.0 mg/kg.

In the case of this clone: Its target is not known.

On cycle 4 day 1 and cycle 7 day 1, as well as at baseline, blood was sampled. This CDR3 has 14 amino acids. CDR1 and CDR2 (germline): MNHEY, SMNVEV (reference sequence). With V trimmed by 5 bases and J by 9 bases, 12 bases remained unmatched. The table came from immunoSEQ multiplex PCR; TCRdb's copy has only in-frame clones and leaves some out. Of about 46,000 clones in the sample, roughly nine tenths were seen once. The chain couples TRBV27 to TRBJ2-5; 7 positions match TRBD1. Sample: CD4+ or CD8+ T cells sorted from blood, taken in a trial of the OX40 agonist ivuxolimab. The sequence was collected from an adult with an advanced solid tumor such as melanoma, head and neck, liver or kidney cancer. CDR3 bases: TGTGCCAGCAGTATTACCAGGGACAGCCCGGCCCAGTACTTC. Its protein is CASSITRDSPAQYF.